This entry is about one T cell receptor beta chain. Antigen: not known. The gene symbols are mouse symbols. The read halts 1 residue ahead of the CDR3 end, with the missing end drawn from the germline J gene. Profiling relied on immunoSEQ multiplex PCR, and the TCRdb table lists in-frame clones only, not all of them. The data hold 48,000 or so clones, with around 69% observed a single time. The data originate from a study of tissue T cells after allogeneic stem cell transplantation. Study outcomes and limitations: The study did not identify alloreactive or antigen-specific tissue TCRs, and some clones might be persisting host cells.

The V and J ends lost 1 base and 1 base respectively, with 10 bases between them. The CDR3 is 15 residues long. Germline assignment: CDR1 NNHNN and CDR2 SYGAGS (reference sequence). The clonotype was recovered from a pool of C57BL/6 mice in good health. V usage is TRBV13-2 and J usage is TRBJ2-3; tentative D call: TRBD2 (7 bases). Sequenced material: sorted cells pooled from one or two spleens. CDR3 DNA (partial): TGTGCCAGCGGTGATAAGGGGGGGGGTGCAGAAACGCTGTAT. This translates into CASGDKGGGAETLY. The complete CDR3 protein is CASGDKGGGAETLYF.